The 25 T cell receptor beta chains given below trace back to one sample, sequenced in a study of T-cell memory formation after mild COVID-19. MiXCR, run by TCRdb on the 5' RACE reads, gives a single entry per CDR3 protein. This table has over 95,000 distinct CDR3 sequences, 22% appearing once. The sequenced sample consisted of PBMCs or a T cell subset sorted from them (not recorded which). The receptors stem from a man aged 18 to 29 who had mild COVID-19 (a few samples of this study predate the infection). Cell type and time point are not known.

This clonotype has at least ten counts. The J gene is TRBJ2-7, the V gene TRBV7-2; TRBD2 matches at 13 bases. Germline V lookup: CDR1 SGHTA, CDR2 FQGNSA. This CDR3 has 15 residues. Trimming took 5 bases from V and 2 from J; bases not matched to a gene: 3. The CDR3 nucleotides read TGTGCCAGCAGCCTACTAGCGGGGGGGACCTACGAGCAGTACGTC. Its translation: CASSLLAGGTYEQYV.

This clonotype appeared many times. The CDR3 DNA reads as TGCAGCGTTGATAGGCAGGACGATGTTCACTATGGCTACACCTTC. It is translated as CSVDRQDDVHYGYTF. The V call is TRBV29-1, the J call TRBJ1-2, with D unclear. Germline values: CDR1 SQVTM, CDR2 ANQGSEA. Trimming pared 3 bases from V and 3 bases from J, leaving 17 bases between. The CDR3 consists of 15 residues. The full variable domain, with the rest looked up from reference TRBV29-1 and TRBJ1-2, is SAVISQKPSRDICQRGTSLTIQCQVDSQVTMMFWYRQQPGQSLTLIATANQGSEATYESGFVIDKFPISRPNLTFSTLTVSNMSPEDSSIYLCSVDRQDDVHYGYTFGSGTRLTVV.

The chain joins TRBV7-6 to TRBJ2-3; D perhaps matches TRBD2 (5 bases). V was cut by 8 bases and J by 0 bases, with 12 bases left in between. This CDR3 region has 14 residues. Germline loops: CDR1 SGHVS, CDR2 FNYEAQ. The CDR3 DNA reads as TGTGCCAGCGGGAGCGCCGCTAGCACAGATACGCAGTATTTT. Translation: CASGSAASTDTQYF.

The table lists this clonotype with a few counts. The rearrangement uses TRBV3-1 and TRBJ1-2; D is perhaps TRBD1 (5 bases). V was pared by 3 bases and J by 5 bases, with 22 bases between. In germline, CDR1 is LGHDT, CDR2 YNNKEL (reference sequence). CDR3 length equals 17 residues. The CDR3 sequence: CASSHADRTHSVYGYTF. CDR3 bases: TGTGCCAGCAGCCACGCTGACAGAACTCACTCGGTATATGGCTACACCTTC.

The rearrangement joins TRBV29-1 to TRBJ1-2, with 10 bases that match TRBD1. The length of the CDR3 is 14 residues. The trim removed 6 bases at V and 7 bases at J, leaving 11 bases unmatched. Germline assignment: CDR1 SQVTM and CDR2 ANQGSEA. The chain's CDR3 is CSVGTGEKGVGYTF. CDR3 sequence (DNA): TGCAGCGTGGGGACAGGGGAGAAAGGAGTTGGCTACACCTTC.

This clonotype turned up a few times. The chain couples TRBV27 to TRBJ2-7; D gene ambiguous. CDR3 length equals 15 residues. The germline gives CDR1 MNHEY, CDR2 SMNVEV (reference sequence). The ends were cut back, 2 bases at V and 4 bases at J, with 15 bases in the middle. The CDR3 sequence: CASSLGFGGAYEQYF. In nucleotides, the CDR3 is TGTGCCAGCAGTTTAGGTTTTGGCGGAGCTTACGAGCAGTACTTC.

J is TRBJ1-2 and V is TRBV4-1; 9 positions agree with TRBD1. V lost 6 bases to trimming and J lost 6 bases; unmatched junction nucleotides: 8. The V gene's germline CDR1 is MGHRA and CDR2 YSYEKL. The CDR3 sequence is 14 residues long. In DNA form, the CDR3 reads TGCGCCAGCAGTCGGGACAGGGTGGGGGATGGCTACACCTTC. Amino acids: CASSRDRVGDGYTF.

This clonotype was detected many times. The chain couples TRBV5-1 to TRBJ1-1; D is uncertain. V lost 4 bases to trimming and J lost 0 bases, with 13 bases between them. Germline V gene data show CDR1 as SGHRS and CDR2 as YFSETQ. The CDR3 is made up of 15 amino acids. CDR3 residues: CASSIPGRMNTEAFF. For the CDR3, the DNA is TGCGCCAGCAGCATCCCGGGAAGGATGAACACTGAAGCTTTCTTT.

This clonotype was detected a few times. The chain couples TRBV9 to TRBJ2-5; 7 nucleotides agree with TRBD1. V shed 0 bases and J 2 bases; nucleotides not matched to a gene: 4. This CDR3 contains 15 residues. Germline CDR1 SGDLS, CDR2 YYNGEE. Here the CDR3 reads CASSVGDSHQETQYF. The DNA for the CDR3 is TGTGCCAGCAGCGTAGGGGACAGCCATCAAGAGACCCAGTACTTC.

Only a few counts were recorded for this clonotype. J is TRBJ2-7 and V is TRBV7-2; the D is unclear. Germline V gene data show CDR1 as SGHTA and CDR2 as FQGNSA. The CDR3 is 13 residues long. V gave up 6 bases and J gave up 2 bases, with 11 bases separating them. The CDR3 region is CASSSGRTYEQYV. For the CDR3, the DNA is TGTGCCAGCAGTTCGGGCAGGACCTACGAGCAGTACGTC.

This clonotype appeared a few times. V is TRBV5-5 and J is TRBJ2-3, with a weak D call TRBD2 (7 bases). The V end lost 0 bases, the J end lost 5 bases, and 10 bases lay between the germline ends. The CDR3 totals 14 residues. Per the germline V gene, CDR1 is SGHKS and CDR2 is YYEKEE (reference sequence). CDR3 in amino acids: CASSLDGGRDTQYF. Here the CDR3 DNA reads TGTGCCAGCAGCTTGGACGGGGGGCGAGATACGCAGTATTTT.

J is TRBJ1-1 and V is TRBV18; D is uncertain. The CDR3 runs 16 residues. CDR1 KGHSH and CDR2 LQKENI come from the germline V gene. Trimming left V 0 bases short and J 0 bases short, with 11 bases between. The CDR3 reads CASSPPLTGVNTEAFF. The CDR3 DNA sequence: TGTGCCAGCTCACCACCGCTGACCGGAGTGAACACTGAAGCTTTCTTT.

This chain uses TRBV4-2 with TRBJ2-3; D might be TRBD2 (7 bases). Germline V gives CDR1 LGHNA, CDR2 YNFKEQ. V dropped 0 bases and J dropped 2 bases, with 12 bases sitting between them. CDR3 size: 16 residues. This CDR3 reads CASSQEKGDYTDTQYF. In DNA form, the CDR3 reads TGTGCCAGCAGCCAAGAGAAGGGGGACTACACAGATACGCAGTATTTT.

The table lists this clonotype with a few counts. The chain carries TRBV7-2 and TRBJ2-7; no reliable D call. Trimming removed 6 bases at V and 2 bases at J, with 5 bases between. CDR1 SGHTA and CDR2 FQGNSA come from the germline V gene. This CDR3 has 11 residues. The CDR3 is CASSGTYEQYF. The CDR3 region has the DNA TGTGCCAGCAGTGGCACCTACGAGCAGTACTTC.

This clonotype occurred many times. As DNA, the CDR3 is TGTGCCAGCAGCTTACCGGTAGTGGGCCCGCGATCCACAGATACGCAGTATTTT. The encoded protein is CASSLPVVGPRSTDTQYF. This rearrangement joins TRBV7-8 to TRBJ2-3; D not certain. Germline assignment: CDR1 SGHVS and CDR2 FQNEAQ. With 2 bases removed from V and 2 bases from J, the gap between germline ends came to 20 bases. The CDR3 runs to 18 residues.

The table lists this clonotype with a few counts. CDR3 nucleotides: TGTGCCAGCAGCGGCCGGGACAATCAGATAAGGACGCAGTATTTT. Translating gives CASSGRDNQIRTQYF. The rearrangement links TRBV7-9 to TRBJ2-3; maybe TRBD1 (6 bases). The length of the CDR3 is 15 residues. CDR1 is SEHNR and CDR2 is FQNEAQ in the germline V gene (reference sequence). V was shortened by 5 bases and J by 9 bases, with 21 bases between the two germline ends.

This clonotype was seen a few times. CDR3 sequence: CASSSNPRTLGNFF. CDR3 coding DNA: TGTGCCAGCAGCTCCAACCCTCGGACTCTCGGGAACTTCTTC. V usage is TRBV7-9 and J usage is TRBJ2-1, with D possibly being TRBD2 (5 bases). Trimming cost V 4 bases and J 16 bases, with 23 bases left between them. The CDR3 has 14 residues. Looked up from germline, CDR1 is SEHNR and CDR2 is FQNEAQ (reference sequence).

This clonotype has a count of ten or more. This chain links TRBV12-3 or TRBV12-4 with TRBJ2-1, with D possibly being TRBD1 (6 bases). V lost 6 bases to trimming and J lost 6 bases, with 15 bases between them. This CDR3 has 14 residues. The CDR3 DNA follows: TGTGCCAGCAGCCCCGATGGGGGCCGCAATGAGCAGTTCTTC. This gives the protein CASSPDGGRNEQFF.

This clonotype was seen a few times. The chain has TRBV6-6 and TRBJ2-4, with D unclear. The CDR3 runs 16 residues. V was cut by 2 bases and J by 0 bases, with 11 bases left in between. Germline assignment: CDR1 MNHNY and CDR2 SVGAGI (reference sequence). The CDR3: CASSYTVELAKNIQYF. CDR3 coding DNA: TGTGCCAGCAGTTACACGGTTGAACTAGCCAAAAACATTCAGTACTTC.

Here the CDR3 DNA reads TGTGCCAGCAATGGACAGAGGAACACTGAAGCTTTCTTT. Protein sequence: CASNGQRNTEAFF. The rearrangement joins TRBV6-2 or TRBV6-3 to TRBJ1-1; perhaps TRBD1 as D (6 bases). Germline V CDR1 and CDR2: MNHEY, SVGEGT. V dropped 7 bases and J dropped 1 base, with 10 bases sitting between them. CDR3 length: 13 residues.

There are a few counts of this clonotype. The chain recombines TRBV9 with TRBJ2-2; 7 bases map to TRBD1. The CDR3 runs to 15 residues. Looked up from germline, CDR1 is SGDLS and CDR2 is YYNGEE. J gave up 2 bases and V 4 bases, and 5 bases lay outside the gene matches. CDR3 loop: CASSPGQHNTGELFF. As DNA, the CDR3 is TGTGCCAGCAGCCCGGGACAGCACAACACCGGGGAGCTGTTTTTT.

The J gene is TRBJ2-3, the V gene TRBV4-3, with D possibly TRBD1 on 5 matching bases. Germline V gene data show CDR1 as LGHNA and CDR2 as YSLEER. This CDR3 has 15 residues. V lost 1 base and J lost 5, with 13 bases in between. The CDR3 DNA reads TGCGCCAGCAGCCAAGCCCCGACAGCCAGAGATACGCAGTATTTT. It specifies CASSQAPTARDTQYF.

This clonotype has more than one count but fewer than ten. The chain couples TRBV2 to TRBJ1-6, with D uncertain. This CDR3 is built from 12 residues. Germline V gene data show CDR1 as SNHLY and CDR2 as FYNNEI. V gave up 1 base and J gave up 6 bases, with 1 base separating them. CDR3 loop: CASSEVNSPLHF. For the CDR3, the DNA is TGTGCCAGCAGTGAAGTTAATTCACCCCTCCACTTT.

This clonotype was observed a handful of times. The gene calls are TRBV12-3 or TRBV12-4 and TRBJ2-5; the D gene is possibly TRBD2 (6 bases). The CDR3 loop spans 15 amino acids. Trimming stripped 5 bases from V and 4 bases from J, with 17 bases between. CDR3 nucleotides: TGTGCCAGCAGTCTTACCGGGGGTCGCGGAGAGACCCAGTACTTC. Translating it yields CASSLTGGRGETQYF.

In its sample, this clonotype was seen a few times. The gene calls are TRBV27 and TRBJ2-1; 12 nucleotides align to TRBD2. The V gene's germline CDR1 is MNHEY and CDR2 SMNVEV (reference sequence). This CDR3 has 16 amino acids. With V trimmed by 5 bases and J by 4 bases, 6 bases remained unmatched. As DNA, the CDR3 is TGTGCCAGCAGTCCCGGGACTAGCGGGTTTTACAATGAGCAGTTCTTC. Residues: CASSPGTSGFYNEQFF.